This note documents a single TCR beta chain sequence. This sample was taken from a study of T-cell reconstitution after alpha-beta-depleted transplantation in children. Library preparation (for TCRbeta) was performed with unique molecular identifiers. TCRdb reprocessed the PCR reads with MiXCR, giving one entry per CDR3 protein. Found here are about 540,000 distinct CDR3 sequences, about a sixth of them singletons; the top ten hold more than 2.5%. This CDR3 region has 12 residues. Trimming took off 1 base at V and 3 bases at J, with 4 bases between the two ends. Germline loops: CDR1 GTSNPN, CDR2 SVGIG (reference sequence).

Material: PBMCs from the stem cell graft donor, obtained from the stem cell graft. J is TRBJ2-4 and V is TRBV30; D call uncertain. This receptor was identified in a human donor who donated a stem cell graft to a child with acute lymphoblastic leukemia. The CDR3 loop reads CAWSGNKNIQYF. The DNA of the CDR3 is TGTGCCTGGAGTGGTAACAAAAACATTCAGTACTTC.